This T cell receptor beta chain was found in a study of T cells in Graves' hyperthyroidism and ophthalmopathy. It was RNA transcripts that yielded the amplified TCR beta CDR3 regions. When the TCR CDR3 underwent first-round RT-PCR, the HTBI primer set was used. TCRdb recomputed calls from the multiplex PCR reads with MiXCR, one row per CDR3 protein. The sample lists hundreds of thousands of distinct CDR3 sequences; roughly 46% were seen once. Uncontrolled infection, other autoimmune disease, pregnancy and lactation each barred patients from inclusion. CDR1 SGHVS and CDR2 FQNEAQ come from the germline V gene. The CDR3 covers 12 residues. V was cut by 2 bases and J by 9 bases, with 7 bases left in between. Ten or more counts support this clonotype. Its antigen is not identified. Study outcomes and limitations: Blood samples included most of the expanded thyroid clonotypes exceeding 0.001. Ophthalmopathy was predicted by the model a median of roughly 6.6 months ahead of onset. Stable hyperthyroidism was separated from ophthalmopathy by a model based on 13 V-J features.

This receptor was taken from an adult man with Graves' disease, either hyperthyroidism or ophthalmopathy (not recorded which). The chain carries TRBV7-8 and TRBJ1-4; tentatively, D is TRBD1 (5 bases). Material: peripheral blood or thyroid tissue (not recorded which). The CDR3 DNA sequence: TGTGCCAGCAGCTTATGGGGACAAAAACTGTTTTTT. This encodes CASSLWGQKLFF.